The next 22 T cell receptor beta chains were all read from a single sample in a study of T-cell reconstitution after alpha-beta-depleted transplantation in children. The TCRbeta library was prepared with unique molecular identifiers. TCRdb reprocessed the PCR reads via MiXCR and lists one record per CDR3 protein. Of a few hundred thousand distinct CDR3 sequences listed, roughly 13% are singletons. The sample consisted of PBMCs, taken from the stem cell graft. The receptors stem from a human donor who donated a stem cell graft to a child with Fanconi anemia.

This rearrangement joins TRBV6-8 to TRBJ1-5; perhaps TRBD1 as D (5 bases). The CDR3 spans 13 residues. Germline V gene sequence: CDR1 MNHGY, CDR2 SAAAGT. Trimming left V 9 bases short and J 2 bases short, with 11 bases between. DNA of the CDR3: TGTGCCAGGGGCTTGGGGGGCAATCAGCCCCAGCATTTT. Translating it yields CARGLGGNQPQHF.

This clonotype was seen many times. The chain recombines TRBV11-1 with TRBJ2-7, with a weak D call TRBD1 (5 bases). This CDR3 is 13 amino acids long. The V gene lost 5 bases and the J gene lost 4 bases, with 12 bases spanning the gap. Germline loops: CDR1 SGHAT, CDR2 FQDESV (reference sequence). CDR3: CASSQGVLYEQYV. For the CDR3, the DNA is TGTGCCAGCAGCCAAGGGGTGCTATACGAGCAGTACGTC.

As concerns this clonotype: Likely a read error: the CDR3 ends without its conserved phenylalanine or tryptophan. The CDR3: CASSLVTASNNEQFS. As DNA, the CDR3 is TGCGCCAGCAGCTTGGTTACAGCTTCTAACAATGAGCAGTTCTCC. The chain is built from TRBV5-1 and TRBJ2-1; D is ambiguous. The CDR3 sequence is 15 residues long. Germline CDR1 and CDR2: SGHRS and YFSETQ. The V and J ends lost 0 bases and 5 bases respectively, with 12 bases between them.

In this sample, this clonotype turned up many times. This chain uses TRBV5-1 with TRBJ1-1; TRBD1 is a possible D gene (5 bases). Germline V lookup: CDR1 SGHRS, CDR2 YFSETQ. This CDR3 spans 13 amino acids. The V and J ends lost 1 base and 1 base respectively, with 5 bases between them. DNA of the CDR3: TGCGCCAGCAGCTTGACAGGGAACACTGAAGCTTTCTTT. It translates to CASSLTGNTEAFF.

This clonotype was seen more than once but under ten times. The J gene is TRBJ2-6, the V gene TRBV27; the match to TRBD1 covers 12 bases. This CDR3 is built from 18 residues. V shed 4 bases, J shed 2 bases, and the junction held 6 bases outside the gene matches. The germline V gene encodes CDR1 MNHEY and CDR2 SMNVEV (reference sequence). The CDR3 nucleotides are TGTGCCAGCAGTTCGCCGGGACAGGGGGCGGCTGGGGCCAACGTCCTGACTTTC. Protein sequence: CASSSPGQGAAGANVLTF.

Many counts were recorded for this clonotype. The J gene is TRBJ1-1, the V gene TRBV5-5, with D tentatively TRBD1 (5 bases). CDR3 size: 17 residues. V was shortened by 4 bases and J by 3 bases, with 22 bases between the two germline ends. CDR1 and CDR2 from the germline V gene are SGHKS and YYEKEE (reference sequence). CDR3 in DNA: TGTGCCAGCAGCGCGGGACCCACGAGGGGATTCGACACTGAAGCTTTCTTT. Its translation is CASSAGPTRGFDTEAFF.

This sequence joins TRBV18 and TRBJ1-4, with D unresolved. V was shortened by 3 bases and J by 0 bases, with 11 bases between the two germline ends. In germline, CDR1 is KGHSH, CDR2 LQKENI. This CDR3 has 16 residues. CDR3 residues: CASSPFIGTTNEKLFF. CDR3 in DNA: TGTGCCAGCTCACCTTTTATCGGGACAACTAATGAAAAACTGTTTTTT. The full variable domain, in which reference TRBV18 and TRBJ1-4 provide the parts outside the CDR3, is NAGVMQNPRHLVRRRGQEARLRCSPMKGHSHVYWYRQLPEEGLKFMVYLQKENIIDESGMPKERFSAEFPKEGPSILRIQQVVRGDSAAYFCASSPFIGTTNEKLFFGSGTQLSVL.

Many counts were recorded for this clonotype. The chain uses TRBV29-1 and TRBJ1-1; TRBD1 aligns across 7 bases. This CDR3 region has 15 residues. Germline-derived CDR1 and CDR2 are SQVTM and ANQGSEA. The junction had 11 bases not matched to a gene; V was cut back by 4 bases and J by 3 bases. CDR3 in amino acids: CSVAERQGLDTEAFF. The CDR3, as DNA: TGCAGCGTTGCCGAGAGACAGGGACTGGACACTGAAGCTTTCTTT.

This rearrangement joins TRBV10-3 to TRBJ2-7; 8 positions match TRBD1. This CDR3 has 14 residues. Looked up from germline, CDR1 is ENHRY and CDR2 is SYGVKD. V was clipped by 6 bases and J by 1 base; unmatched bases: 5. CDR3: CAISVDRASYEQYV. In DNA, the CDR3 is TGTGCCATCAGCGTGGACAGGGCATCCTACGAGCAGTACGTC.

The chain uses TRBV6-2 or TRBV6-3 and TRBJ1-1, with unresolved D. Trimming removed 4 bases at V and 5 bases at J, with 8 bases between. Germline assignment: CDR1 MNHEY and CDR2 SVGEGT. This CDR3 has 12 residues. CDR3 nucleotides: TGTGCCAGCAGTTGGGGAAGGACTGAAGCTTTCTTT. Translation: CASSWGRTEAFF.

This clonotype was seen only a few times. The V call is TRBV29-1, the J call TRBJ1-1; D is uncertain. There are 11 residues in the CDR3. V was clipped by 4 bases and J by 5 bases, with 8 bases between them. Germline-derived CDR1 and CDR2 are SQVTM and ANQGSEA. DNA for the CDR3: TGCAGCGTTGGGGCGCGAACTGAAGCTTTCTTT. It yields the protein CSVGARTEAFF.

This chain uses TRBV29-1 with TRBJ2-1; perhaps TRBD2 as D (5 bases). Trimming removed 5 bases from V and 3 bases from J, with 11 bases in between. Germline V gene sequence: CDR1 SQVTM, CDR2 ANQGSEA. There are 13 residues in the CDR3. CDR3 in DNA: TGCAGCGTTCGGGCGGGCCTCTACAATGAGCAGTTCTTC. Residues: CSVRAGLYNEQFF.

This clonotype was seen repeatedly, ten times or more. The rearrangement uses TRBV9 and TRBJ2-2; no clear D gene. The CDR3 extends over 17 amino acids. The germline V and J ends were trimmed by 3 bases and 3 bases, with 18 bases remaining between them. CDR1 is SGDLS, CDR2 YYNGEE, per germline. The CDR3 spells CASSALGNPKDTGELFF. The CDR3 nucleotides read TGTGCCAGCAGCGCCCTGGGGAACCCTAAGGACACCGGGGAGCTGTTTTTT.

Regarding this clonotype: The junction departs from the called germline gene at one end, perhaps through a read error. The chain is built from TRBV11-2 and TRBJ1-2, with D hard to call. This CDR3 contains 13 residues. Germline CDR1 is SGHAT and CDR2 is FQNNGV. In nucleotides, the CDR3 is TGTGCCAGCAGCTCCGGGCACAGAAGGGCCAAAAACTTC. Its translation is CASSSGHRRAKNF.

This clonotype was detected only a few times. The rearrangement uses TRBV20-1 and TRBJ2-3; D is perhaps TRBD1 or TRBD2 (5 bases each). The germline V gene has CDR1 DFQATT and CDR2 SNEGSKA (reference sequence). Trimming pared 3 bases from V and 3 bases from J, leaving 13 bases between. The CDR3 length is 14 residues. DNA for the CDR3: TGCAGTGCTAGTCCAGGGACGGGAACAGATACGCAGTATTTT. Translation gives CSASPGTGTDTQYF.

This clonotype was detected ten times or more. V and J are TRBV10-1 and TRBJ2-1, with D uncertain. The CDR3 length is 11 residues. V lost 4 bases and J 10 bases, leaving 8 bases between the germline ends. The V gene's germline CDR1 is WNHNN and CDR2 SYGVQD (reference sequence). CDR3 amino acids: CASSVSMEQFF. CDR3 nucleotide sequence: TGCGCCAGCAGTGTCTCAATGGAGCAGTTCTTC.

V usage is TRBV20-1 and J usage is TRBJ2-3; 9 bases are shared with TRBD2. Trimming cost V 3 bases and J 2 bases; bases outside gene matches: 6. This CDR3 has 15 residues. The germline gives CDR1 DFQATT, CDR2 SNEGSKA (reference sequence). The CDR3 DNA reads TGCAGTGCTAGGGGTAGCGGGGGAAACACAGATACGCAGTATTTT. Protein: CSARGSGGNTDTQYF.

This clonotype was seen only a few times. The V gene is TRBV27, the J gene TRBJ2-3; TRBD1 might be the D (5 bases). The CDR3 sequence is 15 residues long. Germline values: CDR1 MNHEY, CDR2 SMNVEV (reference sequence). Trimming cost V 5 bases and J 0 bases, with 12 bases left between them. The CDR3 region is CASSVETASTDTQYF. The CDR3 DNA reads TGTGCCAGCAGTGTTGAGACAGCAAGCACAGATACGCAGTATTTT.

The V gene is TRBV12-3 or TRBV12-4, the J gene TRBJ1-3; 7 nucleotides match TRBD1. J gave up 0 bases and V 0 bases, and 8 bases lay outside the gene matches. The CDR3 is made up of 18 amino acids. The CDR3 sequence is CASSLAGGISFSGNTIYF. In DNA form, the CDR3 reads TGTGCCAGCAGTTTAGCAGGGGGCATCTCCTTCTCTGGAAACACCATATATTTT.

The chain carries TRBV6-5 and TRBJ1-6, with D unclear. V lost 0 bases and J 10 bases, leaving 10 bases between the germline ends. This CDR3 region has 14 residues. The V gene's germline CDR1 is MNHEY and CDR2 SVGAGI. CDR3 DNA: TGTGCCAGCAGTTACTCACGGACGGAGTCACCCCTCCACTTT. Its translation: CASSYSRTESPLHF.

CDR3 sequence (DNA): TGCAGTGCTAGAACCGACAGAGGCACCGGGGAGCTGTTTTTT. Residues: CSARTDRGTGELFF. This chain links TRBV20-1 with TRBJ2-2, with a tentative D call TRBD1 (5 bases). This CDR3 has 14 amino acids. V was clipped by 2 bases and J by 4 bases, with 11 bases between them. Germline assignment: CDR1 DFQATT and CDR2 SNEGSKA (reference sequence).

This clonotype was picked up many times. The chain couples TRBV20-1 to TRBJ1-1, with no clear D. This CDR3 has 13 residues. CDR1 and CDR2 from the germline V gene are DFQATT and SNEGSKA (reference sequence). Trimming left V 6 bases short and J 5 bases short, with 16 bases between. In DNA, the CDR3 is TGCAGTGCGGCAAACCAGGTTGGGACTGAAGCTTTCTTT. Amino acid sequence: CSAANQVGTEAFF.